The 15 T cell receptor beta chains in this list originate from one sample, sequenced in a study of shared clonotypes between healthy human individuals. The method was immunoSEQ multiplex PCR; TCRdb's version includes in-frame clones alone and lacks a portion of them. Among around 2.1 million clones listed, approximately 96% were seen once. The source material was naive CD4+ T cells sorted from blood. As for subset: CD45RA+ positively selected. Receptors originate from a young man in good health.

V usage is TRBV5-1 and J usage is TRBJ2-1, with TRBD1 identical over 9 bases. J was trimmed by 10 bases and V by 1 base; bases with no gene match: 9. Germline CDR1 SGHRS, CDR2 YFSETQ. The length of the CDR3 is 15 residues. The CDR3 spells CASSLTGTGIQEQFF. CDR3 nucleotide sequence: TGCGCCAGCAGCTTGACCGGGACAGGGATTCAGGAGCAGTTCTTC.

For this clone: The sample has other DNA sequences that encode this CDR3 too. The genes are TRBV11-2 and TRBJ2-7; D remains ambiguous. V lost 0 bases and J lost 5, with 2 bases in between. Germline V CDR1 and CDR2: SGHAT, FQNNGV. This CDR3 comprises 11 residues. The CDR3 reads CASSLDHEQYF. In DNA, the CDR3 is TGTGCCAGCAGCTTAGACCACGAGCAGTACTTC.

On this clone itself: Other DNA sequences in the same sample also yield this CDR3. The chain combines TRBV2 with TRBJ2-3; 13 nucleotides match TRBD2. The CDR3 is 16 amino acids. The V gene's germline CDR1 is SNHLY and CDR2 FYNNEI. With V trimmed by 4 bases and J by 1 base, 2 bases remained unmatched. CDR3 DNA: TGTGCCAGCAGTGTCGGGACTAGCGGGGGCACAGATACGCAGTATTTT. Its protein product is CASSVGTSGGTDTQYF. Looking up the rest from reference TRBV2 and TRBJ2-3 gives the full variable domain: EPEVTQTPSHQVTQMGQEVILRCVPISNHLYFYWYRQILGQKVEFLVSFYNNEISEKSEIFDDQFSVERPDGSNFTLKIRSTKLEDSAMYFCASSVGTSGGTDTQYFGPGTRLTVL.

The chain joins TRBV5-1 to TRBJ1-1; D might be TRBD1 (6 bases). This CDR3 is built from 15 residues. Germline CDR1 is SGHRS and CDR2 is YFSETQ. Trimming cost V 4 bases and J 0 bases, with 13 bases left between them. In DNA, the CDR3 is TGCGCCAGCAGCCCCAGGGGCAGGATGAACACTGAAGCTTTCTTT. It specifies CASSPRGRMNTEAFF. Drawing the rest from reference TRBV5-1 and TRBJ1-1, the complete variable domain is KAGVTQTPRYLIKTRGQQVTLSCSPISGHRSVSWYQQTPGQGLQFLFEYFSETQRNKGNFPGRFSGRQFSNSRSEMNVSTLELGDSALYLCASSPRGRMNTEAFFGQGTRLTVV.

This clone came up once. The rearrangement uses TRBV30 and TRBJ1-6, with D uncertain. Trimming left V 4 bases short and J 8 bases short, with 12 bases between. The germline V gene has CDR1 GTSNPN and CDR2 SVGIG (reference sequence). This CDR3 has 13 residues. DNA of the CDR3: TGTGCCTGGACCAGTGGCAGAGATTCACCCCTCCACTTT. This encodes CAWTSGRDSPLHF.

The chain couples TRBV29-1 to TRBJ1-5, with D maybe TRBD1 (5 bases). The V and J ends lost 8 bases and 6 bases respectively, with 20 bases between them. The CDR3 is 14 residues long. CDR1 and CDR2 from the germline V gene are SQVTM and ANQGSEA. The CDR3 DNA sequence: TGCAGCAACCTGGGGACCGCGCCACCTCAGCCCCAGCATTTT. Translating gives CSNLGTAPPQPQHF.

This sequence joins TRBV2 and TRBJ2-3, with D perhaps matching TRBD1 or TRBD2 (5 bases each). The germline V gene encodes CDR1 SNHLY and CDR2 FYNNEI. The V end lost 4 bases, the J end lost 7 bases, and 18 bases lay between the germline ends. This CDR3 region has 15 residues. CDR3 residues: CASSAQTLGVHTQYF. For the CDR3, the DNA is TGTGCCAGCAGTGCCCAGACACTAGGGGTACATACGCAGTATTTT.

This clone was seen only once. Other nucleotide sequences from this sample produce the same CDR3. The chain combines TRBV7-2 with TRBJ1-6, with D unresolved. CDR1 is SGHTA and CDR2 is FQGNSA in the germline V gene. This CDR3 spans 13 amino acids. V was pared by 0 bases and J by 10 bases, with 7 bases between. In DNA form, the CDR3 reads TGTGCCAGCAGCTTAGCGGGTGGCTCACCCCTCCACTTT. This translates into CASSLAGGSPLHF.

The J gene is TRBJ2-3, the V gene TRBV4-3; the D gene is possibly TRBD2 (5 bases). V was clipped by 0 bases and J by 2 bases, with 18 bases between them. Germline V gene sequence: CDR1 LGHNA, CDR2 YSLEER. The CDR3 has 18 amino acids. As DNA, the CDR3 is TGCGCCAGCAGCCAAGATCGCCCAGCGGCCACTTCCACAGATACGCAGTATTTT. It codes for CASSQDRPAATSTDTQYF.

The genes are TRBV9 and TRBJ2-3; weak D call: TRBD1 (5 bases). CDR1 SGDLS and CDR2 YYNGEE come from the germline V gene. The CDR3 is 15 amino acids. V was trimmed by 0 bases and J by 2 bases, leaving 10 bases between them. CDR3 sequence: CASSVVAGITDTQYF. The CDR3 DNA reads as TGTGCCAGCAGCGTAGTTGCAGGGATCACAGATACGCAGTATTTT.

The chain carries TRBV6-1 and TRBJ2-3; D unclear. Trimming cost V 0 bases and J 6 bases, with 7 bases left between them. The CDR3 sequence is 13 residues long. The germline gives CDR1 MNHNS, CDR2 SASEGT. The CDR3: CASSEAFRDTQYF. CDR3 DNA: TGTGCCAGCAGTGAAGCCTTCAGGGATACGCAGTATTTT.

The rearrangement uses TRBV5-1 and TRBJ2-3; TRBD2 matches at 8 bases. V was clipped by 5 bases and J by 3 bases; unmatched bases: 5. The V gene's germline CDR1 is SGHRS and CDR2 YFSETQ. This CDR3 is 14 amino acids long. The CDR3: CASRFGGETDTQYF. CDR3 coding DNA: TGCGCCAGCAGGTTCGGGGGGGAAACAGATACGCAGTATTTT.

The chain recombines TRBV7-9 with TRBJ1-5; D uncertain. Looked up from germline, CDR1 is SEHNR and CDR2 is FQNEAQ (reference sequence). This CDR3 spans 13 amino acids. Deletions cut 3 bases from V and 4 bases from J, with 7 bases between. The CDR3 DNA follows: TGTGCCAGCAGCTTTGAGTCAAATCAGCCCCAGCATTTT. It is translated as CASSFESNQPQHF.

The chain recombines TRBV4-1 with TRBJ1-5, with 9 nucleotides matching TRBD1. Trimming took 3 bases from V and 2 from J; bases not matched to a gene: 8. This CDR3 contains 17 residues. The germline CDR1 and CDR2 sequences are MGHRA and YSYEKL. CDR3 nucleotides: TGCGCCAGCAGCCAGGAACAGGGGGCTGTGGGCAATCAGCCCCAGCATTTT. Translation: CASSQEQGAVGNQPQHF.

This clone showed up just a few times. This chain uses TRBV18 with TRBJ1-5; D gene unclear. CDR3 length: 14 residues. V was trimmed by 3 bases and J by 6 bases, leaving 12 bases between them. Germline lookup yields CDR1 KGHSH and CDR2 LQKENI. CDR3 bases: TGTGCCAGCTCACCGGCGGGAGGAGGTCAGCCCCAGCATTTT. As protein: CASSPAGGGQPQHF.